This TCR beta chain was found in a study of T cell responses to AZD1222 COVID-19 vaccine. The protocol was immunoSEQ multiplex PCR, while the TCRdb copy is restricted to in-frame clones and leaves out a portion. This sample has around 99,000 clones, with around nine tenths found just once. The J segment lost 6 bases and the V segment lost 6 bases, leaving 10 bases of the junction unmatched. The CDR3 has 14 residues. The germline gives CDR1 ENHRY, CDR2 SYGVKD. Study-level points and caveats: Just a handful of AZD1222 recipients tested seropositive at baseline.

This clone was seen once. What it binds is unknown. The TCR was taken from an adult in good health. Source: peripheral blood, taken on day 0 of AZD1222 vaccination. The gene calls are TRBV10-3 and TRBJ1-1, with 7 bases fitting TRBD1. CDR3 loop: CAISAGGRAPEAFF. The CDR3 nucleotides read TGTGCCATCAGCGCAGGGGGGAGGGCCCCTGAAGCTTTCTTT.